This T cell receptor beta chain was identified during a study of blood T cell repertoires in COVID-19. The wider study: Researchers got acute and convalescent COVID-19 samples from the United States, Italy and Spain. Nucleic acid was either cDNA or gDNA, and it came from T cells, B-cell-depleted T cells, or PBMCs.

The authors' processing: Amplified reference gene primers provided the basis for estimating nucleated cell counts. The data were produced by immunoSEQ multiplex PCR, yet TCRdb's version contains in-frame clones alone and is incomplete. V and J calls plus clone size are reproduced from that table; the DNA served to infer D and trimming. The table lists 220,000 or so clones, around four fifths of them singletons. The V and J ends lost 0 bases and 4 bases respectively, with 11 bases between them. The CDR3 totals 14 residues. Germline CDR1 is SGHRS and CDR2 is YFSETQ. The sample consisted of peripheral blood. This TCR was recovered from a woman in her fifties or sixties who had recovered from COVID-19. The chain carries TRBV5-1 and TRBJ2-7, with a possible D match to TRBD2 (6 bases). The CDR3 here is CASSLAGEFYEQYF. For the CDR3, the DNA is TGCGCCAGCAGCTTGGCGGGGGAGTTTTACGAGCAGTACTTC.